This is a list of T cell receptor beta chains from one sample in a study of cytomegalovirus exposure and HLA in healthy donors. Only in-frame clones appear in the TCRdb table, and some are missing; sequencing was by immunoSEQ multiplex PCR. Among approximately 180,000 clones listed, 60% to 80% were seen once. Sequenced material: PBMCs. The origin of the receptors is a middle-aged man in good health and CMV-seropositive. Both conserved end residues are part of each CDR3. D genes are given only for firm matches. Expanded clones get a size class; other rows say once, few or many, or leave the size out.

J gene: TRBJ2-1; D gene: -; clone size: -; V gene: TRBV5-1; CDR3 DNA: TGCGCCAGCAGCTTGGGAATCAATAGCGGAGTAACCTACAATGAGCAGTTCTTC; CDR3 protein: CASSLGINSGVTYNEQFF
J gene: TRBJ2-2; D gene: TRBD1; clone size: -; V gene: TRBV5-1; CDR3 DNA: TGCGCCAGCAGCTCCGGACAGGAGCTGAACACCGGGGAGCTGTTTTTT; CDR3 protein: CASSSGQELNTGELFF
J gene: TRBJ1-5; D gene: -; clone size: once; V gene: TRBV19; CDR3 DNA: TGTGCCAGTAGTTTGAGGCAGGGAAGGGATAGCAATCAGCCCCAGCATTTT; CDR3 protein: CASSLRQGRDSNQPQHF
J gene: TRBJ2-3; D gene: TRBD2; clone size: -; V gene: TRBV7-2; CDR3 DNA: TGTGCCAGCAGCTTAAGCGGGGGTAGCACAGATACGCAGTATTTT; CDR3 protein: CASSLSGGSTDTQYF
J gene: TRBJ2-7; D gene: -; clone size: -; V gene: TRBV6-5; CDR3 DNA: TGTGCCAGCAGTCGGGACACCCCCTACGAGCAGTACTTC; CDR3 protein: CASSRDTPYEQYF
J gene: TRBJ2-4; D gene: TRBD1; clone size: -; V gene: TRBV6-5; CDR3 DNA: TGTGCCAGCAGTTACGGTCAGGGGGACAGTCAGTACTTC; CDR3 protein: CASSYGQGDSQYF
J gene: TRBJ2-7; D gene: TRBD2; clone size: -; V gene: TRBV2; CDR3 DNA: TGTGCCACAAGACCGGGACTAGCGGGAGGAACCTCCTACGAGCAGTACTTC; CDR3 protein: CATRPGLAGGTSYEQYF
J gene: TRBJ2-5; D gene: TRBD2; clone size: few; V gene: TRBV5-1; CDR3 DNA: TGCGCCAGCAGCTTGGCGGGAGGGGAAGAGACCCAGTACTTC; CDR3 protein: CASSLAGGEETQYF
J gene: TRBJ1-5; D gene: -; clone size: -; V gene: TRBV6-5; CDR3 DNA: TGTGCCAGCAGTGTGGCGCAGGGTGGTCAGCCCCAGCATTTT; CDR3 protein: CASSVAQGGQPQHF
J gene: TRBJ2-1; D gene: -; clone size: -; V gene: TRBV5-1; CDR3 DNA: TGCGCCAGCAGCGTCGGGGTAGACAATGAGCAGTTCTTC; CDR3 protein: CASSVGVDNEQFF
J gene: TRBJ2-7; D gene: TRBD2; clone size: -; V gene: TRBV6-5; CDR3 DNA: TGTGCCAGCAGCCCCGGAGCGGGGGGTTCCTACGAGCAGTACTTC; CDR3 protein: CASSPGAGGSYEQYF
J gene: TRBJ2-1; D gene: -; clone size: -; V gene: TRBV5-8; CDR3 DNA: TGTGCCAGCAGCAGCCTGAGGCTAGCGACGTCCTACAATGAGCAGTTCTTC; CDR3 protein: CASSSLRLATSYNEQFF
J gene: TRBJ1-2; D gene: -; clone size: -; V gene: TRBV29-1; CDR3 DNA: TGCAGCGTTGAAGTCCTAAATAGTGGGGGGGGATCATATGGCTACACCTTC; CDR3 protein: CSVEVLNSGGGSYGYTF
J gene: TRBJ1-4; D gene: TRBD1; clone size: -; V gene: TRBV19; CDR3 DNA: TGTGCCAGTCTCGCCGGGACAGATGAAAAACTGTTTTTT; CDR3 protein: CASLAGTDEKLFF
J gene: TRBJ1-5; D gene: TRBD1; clone size: -; V gene: TRBV19; CDR3 DNA: TGTGCCAGTAGTAGTTGGGACAGGGATCCGGGCAATCAGCCCCAGCATTTT; CDR3 protein: CASSSWDRDPGNQPQHF
J gene: TRBJ2-1; D gene: -; clone size: -; V gene: TRBV29-1; CDR3 DNA: TGCAGCGCTGGGCGCGGGGGCAGCTCCTACAATGAGCAGTTCTTC; CDR3 protein: CSAGRGGSSYNEQFF
J gene: TRBJ1-5; D gene: -; clone size: -; V gene: TRBV27; CDR3 DNA: TGTGCCAGCAGTTTGGGGCAGGGGCTTCCCCAGCATTTT; CDR3 protein: CASSLGQGLPQHF
J gene: TRBJ2-5; D gene: TRBD1; clone size: -; V gene: TRBV25-1; CDR3 DNA: TGTGCCAGCAGTGTAGAACAGGGGGCGACCCAGTACTTC; CDR3 protein: CASSVEQGATQYF
J gene: TRBJ2-7; D gene: -; clone size: -; V gene: TRBV11-3; CDR3 DNA: TGTGCCAGCAGCTTAAACCCGGGGGGCACGGGGTACGAGCAGTACTTC; CDR3 protein: CASSLNPGGTGYEQYF
J gene: TRBJ2-7; D gene: TRBD1; clone size: -; V gene: TRBV27; CDR3 DNA: TGTGCCAGCAGTTTATCGCGGACAGGGAACTACGAGCAGTACTTC; CDR3 protein: CASSLSRTGNYEQYF
J gene: TRBJ2-1; D gene: -; clone size: -; V gene: TRBV5-1; CDR3 DNA: TGCGCCAGCAGCTTGGACACATACAATGAGCAGTTCTTC; CDR3 protein: CASSLDTYNEQFF
J gene: TRBJ2-1; D gene: -; clone size: -; V gene: TRBV19; CDR3 DNA: TGTGCCAGTAGTATAGCTAACAGGGAGTACAATGAGCAGTTCTTC; CDR3 protein: CASSIANREYNEQFF
J gene: TRBJ1-1; D gene: -; clone size: -; V gene: TRBV28; CDR3 DNA: TGTGCCAGCAGTTTAGACAGCCCTGAAGCTTTCTTT; CDR3 protein: CASSLDSPEAFF
J gene: TRBJ2-3; D gene: TRBD2; clone size: -; V gene: TRBV29-1; CDR3 DNA: TGCAGCGTTGATGAGACTAGCGGATCAGATACGCAGTATTTT; CDR3 protein: CSVDETSGSDTQYF
J gene: TRBJ1-1; D gene: -; clone size: -; V gene: TRBV18; CDR3 DNA: TGTGCCAGCTCACCCCGGGACACTGAAGCTTTCTTT; CDR3 protein: CASSPRDTEAFF
J gene: TRBJ1-5; D gene: -; clone size: -; V gene: TRBV4-1; CDR3 DNA: TGCGCCAGCAGCCAAGAATTTGGGGGGGTCTATCAGCCCCAGCATTTT; CDR3 protein: CASSQEFGGVYQPQHF
J gene: TRBJ2-7; D gene: -; clone size: -; V gene: TRBV5-1; CDR3 DNA: TGCGCCAGCAGCTTGGCGCTAGCCCCCAACGAGCAGTACTTC; CDR3 protein: CASSLALAPNEQYF
J gene: TRBJ1-5; D gene: TRBD1; clone size: few; V gene: TRBV14; CDR3 DNA: TGTGCCAGCAGCCAGAACAGGGGGCCCCAGCATTTT; CDR3 protein: CASSQNRGPQHF
J gene: TRBJ1-1; D gene: -; clone size: -; V gene: TRBV18; CDR3 DNA: TGTGCCAGCTCACCACCGTTGTTGACCGCAGGGGACACTGAAGCTTTCTTT; CDR3 protein: CASSPPLLTAGDTEAFF
J gene: TRBJ2-3; D gene: -; clone size: -; V gene: TRBV6-5; CDR3 DNA: TGTGCCAGCGGCAGTTTTGGCCTTAGCACAGATACGCAGTATTTT; CDR3 protein: CASGSFGLSTDTQYF
J gene: TRBJ2-7; D gene: TRBD1; clone size: -; V gene: TRBV7-2; CDR3 DNA: TGTGCCAGCAGCCCCCCAGGGGGACCCTACGAGCAGTACTTC; CDR3 protein: CASSPPGGPYEQYF
J gene: TRBJ2-1; D gene: TRBD2; clone size: -; V gene: TRBV27; CDR3 DNA: TGTGCCAGCAGGCAGCGTCCGGGACTAGCCCTCTCCTACAATGAGCAGTTCTTC; CDR3 protein: CASRQRPGLALSYNEQFF
J gene: TRBJ2-1; D gene: TRBD2; clone size: -; V gene: TRBV5-1; CDR3 DNA: TGCGCCAGCAGCCCCGGACTAGCGGGAGGGACCTACAATGAGCAGTTCTTC; CDR3 protein: CASSPGLAGGTYNEQFF
J gene: TRBJ1-3; D gene: TRBD1; clone size: -; V gene: TRBV7-9; CDR3 DNA: TGTGCCAGCAGCTTACAGGGGGCGACTGGAAACACCATATATTTT; CDR3 protein: CASSLQGATGNTIYF
J gene: TRBJ2-7; D gene: -; clone size: -; V gene: TRBV6-1; CDR3 DNA: TGTGCCAGCATCGCAAGTCCTTACGAGCAGTACTTC; CDR3 protein: CASIASPYEQYF
J gene: TRBJ2-3; D gene: -; clone size: few; V gene: TRBV5-1; CDR3 DNA: TGCGCCAGCCGTCTTCGGGGCACAGATACGCAGTATTTT; CDR3 protein: CASRLRGTDTQYF
J gene: TRBJ2-3; D gene: -; clone size: -; V gene: TRBV11-3; CDR3 DNA: TGTGCCAGCAGCTTAGCGGGGACAGATACGCAGTATTTT; CDR3 protein: CASSLAGTDTQYF
J gene: TRBJ2-7; D gene: TRBD1; clone size: -; V gene: TRBV7-8; CDR3 DNA: TGTGCCAGCAGCCCTGACAGGGGTCCCTACGAGCAGTACTTC; CDR3 protein: CASSPDRGPYEQYF
J gene: TRBJ2-1; D gene: -; clone size: -; V gene: TRBV29-1; CDR3 DNA: TGCAGCGTTTTGGCCCCCAACTCCTACAATGAGCAGTTCTTC; CDR3 protein: CSVLAPNSYNEQFF
J gene: TRBJ2-7; D gene: TRBD2; clone size: -; V gene: TRBV9; CDR3 DNA: TGTGCCAGCAGTGCAGGCGGACTAGGCGAGCAGTACTTC; CDR3 protein: CASSAGGLGEQYF
J gene: TRBJ2-1; D gene: TRBD2; clone size: -; V gene: TRBV19; CDR3 DNA: TGTGCCAGTAGTATAGGTCTAGCGGGAGTTGGTGAGCAGTTCTTC; CDR3 protein: CASSIGLAGVGEQFF
J gene: TRBJ2-7; D gene: -; clone size: once; V gene: TRBV27; CDR3 DNA: TGTGCCAGCAGTTTATACCCTTGGAGCGCATCGGGCTACGAGCAGTACTTC; CDR3 protein: CASSLYPWSASGYEQYF
J gene: TRBJ1-3; D gene: -; clone size: -; V gene: TRBV5-6; CDR3 DNA: TGTGCCAGCCGGGGGTCTGCTGGAAACACCATATATTTT; CDR3 protein: CASRGSAGNTIYF
J gene: TRBJ2-2; D gene: TRBD2; clone size: -; V gene: TRBV11-3; CDR3 DNA: TGTGCCAGCAGCCCCCAAGCTAGCGGGAGGGCCGGCACCGGGGAGCTGTTTTTT; CDR3 protein: CASSPQASGRAGTGELFF
J gene: TRBJ2-1; D gene: TRBD2; clone size: -; V gene: TRBV5-1; CDR3 DNA: TGCGCCAGCAGCTTGGACGGGAGGGCCGGGGATGAGCAGTTCTTC; CDR3 protein: CASSLDGRAGDEQFF
J gene: TRBJ2-5; D gene: TRBD2; clone size: once; V gene: TRBV5-1; CDR3 DNA: TGCGCCAGCAGCCCGGGGGGGGTCATAGAGACCCAGTACTTC; CDR3 protein: CASSPGGVIETQYF
J gene: TRBJ2-5; D gene: -; clone size: few; V gene: TRBV7-9; CDR3 DNA: TGTGCCAGCAGCTCGAATCGTAGGGGAATGTACTTC; CDR3 protein: CASSSNRRGMYF
J gene: TRBJ2-7; D gene: TRBD1; clone size: -; V gene: TRBV28; CDR3 DNA: TGTGCCAGCGTCAACAGGGGCCCCACCTACGAGCAGTACTTC; CDR3 protein: CASVNRGPTYEQYF
J gene: TRBJ1-2; D gene: -; clone size: once; V gene: TRBV28; CDR3 DNA: TGTGCCAGCAGGTCGGCAGGGGAAGAGGGATGGGGTAGGAATGGCTACACCTTC; CDR3 protein: CASRSAGEEGWGRNGYTF
J gene: TRBJ1-1; D gene: -; clone size: -; V gene: TRBV6-1; CDR3 DNA: TGTGCCAGCAGCTCAGTACAGGGATCGGCTGAAGCTTTCTTT; CDR3 protein: CASSSVQGSAEAFF
J gene: TRBJ1-1; D gene: -; clone size: -; V gene: TRBV4-1; CDR3 DNA: TGCGCCAGCAGCCAAGTAAAGTGGGGCCAAGGGGGCACTGAAGCTTTCTTT; CDR3 protein: CASSQVKWGQGGTEAFF
J gene: TRBJ2-1; D gene: -; clone size: -; V gene: TRBV6-4; CDR3 DNA: TGTGCCAGCAGTGAGGCCCCGGGCGGAGGGACCTACAATGAGCGGTTCTTC; CDR3 protein: CASSEAPGGGTYNERFF
J gene: TRBJ1-4; D gene: TRBD1; clone size: -; V gene: TRBV4-1; CDR3 DNA: TGCGCCAGCAGCCAATCTCGACAGGGTCGGAGTGAAAAACTGTTTTTT; CDR3 protein: CASSQSRQGRSEKLFF
J gene: TRBJ2-1; D gene: -; clone size: -; V gene: TRBV5-6; CDR3 DNA: TGTGCCAGCAGCTTTGTACGAGCGGGTGGAGAGCAGTTCTTC; CDR3 protein: CASSFVRAGGEQFF
J gene: TRBJ2-1; D gene: -; clone size: -; V gene: TRBV6-6; CDR3 DNA: TGTGCCAGCAGTTACTCGACGGGAAATGAGCAGTTCTTC; CDR3 protein: CASSYSTGNEQFF
J gene: TRBJ2-5; D gene: TRBD1; clone size: -; V gene: TRBV10-1; CDR3 DNA: TGCGCCAGCAGTGCTGGGACAGGGTATGGAGAGACCCAGTACTTC; CDR3 protein: CASSAGTGYGETQYF
J gene: TRBJ1-2; D gene: -; clone size: -; V gene: TRBV28; CDR3 DNA: TGTGCCAGCAGTTCGGGATATGGCTACACCTTC; CDR3 protein: CASSSGYGYTF
J gene: TRBJ2-3; D gene: -; clone size: -; V gene: TRBV6-6; CDR3 DNA: TGTGCCAGCAGACGGGACATAACCACAGATACGCAGTATTTT; CDR3 protein: CASRRDITTDTQYF
J gene: TRBJ2-7; D gene: -; clone size: -; V gene: TRBV5-1; CDR3 DNA: TGCGCCAGCAGCTTGGAACAGGGTTTCGGGCAGTACTTC; CDR3 protein: CASSLEQGFGQYF
J gene: TRBJ2-7; D gene: TRBD1; clone size: -; V gene: TRBV28; CDR3 DNA: TGTGCCAGCAGGGTGGGACAGGGGAGCTCCTACGAGCAGTACTTC; CDR3 protein: CASRVGQGSSYEQYF